These 18 T cell receptor beta chains came from one sample sequenced in a study of blood T cell repertoires in COVID-19. Measured with immunoSEQ multiplex PCR; TCRdb has only the in-frame clones, and not every one. The profile shows about 280,000 clones, around 86% of them singletons. Sequenced sample: peripheral blood. These receptor sequences come from a woman in her thirties or forties who had recovered from COVID-19.

The chain has TRBV7-2 and TRBJ1-2; 11 nucleotides line up with TRBD1. The ends lost 6 bases at V and 8 bases at J; junction bases unmatched: 5. The V gene's germline CDR1 is SGHTA and CDR2 FQGNSA. The CDR3 runs 13 residues. CDR3 in DNA: TGTGCCAGCAGACGGACAGGGGGCAAAGGCTACACCTTC. It yields the protein CASRRTGGKGYTF.

The chain is built from TRBV27 and TRBJ2-6, with D maybe TRBD1 (6 bases). Trimming stripped 3 bases from V and 0 bases from J, with 12 bases between. In germline, CDR1 is MNHEY, CDR2 SMNVEV (reference sequence). The CDR3 covers 17 residues. This CDR3 reads CASSFSRGRSGANVLTF. The CDR3 DNA sequence: TGTGCCAGCAGTTTTTCCAGGGGCCGCTCTGGGGCCAACGTCCTGACTTTC.

The chain combines TRBV7-8 with TRBJ2-5; 8 bases align to TRBD1. The ends lost 2 bases at V and 4 bases at J; junction bases unmatched: 9. The CDR3 consists of 16 residues. Germline V CDR1 and CDR2: SGHVS, FQNEAQ. The CDR3 coding sequence is TGTGCCAGCAGCTTAAAGGTGACAGGGGATTTAGAGACCCAGTACTTC. This gives the protein CASSLKVTGDLETQYF.

The V and J genes are TRBV27 and TRBJ2-7; tentative D call: TRBD1 (5 bases). V was cut by 5 bases and J by 1 base, with 9 bases left in between. The germline gives CDR1 MNHEY, CDR2 SMNVEV (reference sequence). CDR3 length: 13 amino acids. The CDR3 here is CASSVTVSYEQYF. CDR3 nucleotide sequence: TGTGCCAGCAGTGTGACAGTTTCCTACGAGCAGTACTTC.

The V and J genes are TRBV28 and TRBJ2-7; a possible D gene is TRBD2 (6 bases). The V gene's germline CDR1 is MDHEN and CDR2 SYDVKM. The CDR3 is 13 residues long. Trimming removed 10 bases at V and 0 bases at J, with 13 bases between. The chain's CDR3 is CATNLGGSYEQYF. Here the CDR3 DNA reads TGTGCCACCAATCTCGGGGGCTCCTACGAGCAGTACTTC.

The V gene is TRBV18, the J gene TRBJ2-3, with D possibly being TRBD1 (6 bases). From germline, CDR1 is KGHSH and CDR2 LQKENI. The CDR3 totals 15 residues. Trimming took 3 bases from V and 2 from J, leaving 12 bases between them. The CDR3 sequence is CASSPRTASTDTQYF. In DNA form, the CDR3 reads TGTGCCAGCTCACCGCGGACAGCGTCCACAGATACGCAGTATTTT.

V usage is TRBV30 and J usage is TRBJ2-7; TRBD2 matches at 10 bases. This CDR3 comprises 13 residues. CDR1 and CDR2 from the germline V gene are GTSNPN and SVGIG (reference sequence). J lost 1 base, V lost 4 bases, and 1 base had no gene match. The CDR3 region has the DNA TGTGCCTGGACTAGCGGGGGTTCCTACGAGCAGTACTTC. This translates into CAWTSGGSYEQYF.

This rearrangement joins TRBV6-5 to TRBJ2-7; TRBD2 might be the D (7 bases). Germline V gene lookup returns CDR1 MNHEY and CDR2 SVGAGI. This CDR3 spans 13 amino acids. The V end lost 3 bases, the J end lost 5 bases, and 11 bases lay between the germline ends. CDR3 coding DNA: TGTGCCAGCAGTTATAGGGGGGGCCACGAGCAGTACTTC. This codes for CASSYRGGHEQYF.

The V and J genes are TRBV18 and TRBJ2-5, with D perhaps matching TRBD1 (5 bases). This CDR3 is 14 amino acids long. Germline CDR1 and CDR2: KGHSH and LQKENI. Trimming left V 4 bases short and J 4 bases short, with 13 bases between. CDR3 protein: CASSLRKQGETQYF. The DNA for the CDR3 is TGTGCCAGCTCACTAAGGAAGCAGGGAGAGACCCAGTACTTC.

The J gene is TRBJ1-1, the V gene TRBV5-1; D ambiguous. CDR1 and CDR2 from the germline V gene are SGHRS and YFSETQ. Trimming removed 2 bases at V and 4 bases at J, with 3 bases between. The CDR3 sequence is 11 residues long. The CDR3 DNA follows: TGCGCCAGCAGCTTCGGCACTGAAGCTTTCTTT. This encodes CASSFGTEAFF.

J is TRBJ2-7 and V is TRBV3-1 (or the pseudogene TRBV3-2), with D possibly being TRBD1 (6 bases). Trimming left V 4 bases short and J 5 bases short, with 15 bases between. The CDR3 consists of 14 residues. CDR1 and CDR2 from the germline V gene are LGHDT and YNNKEL (reference sequence). The DNA of the CDR3 is TGTGCCAGCAGCCTTACAGGGACGGGCCACGAGCAGTACTTC. This encodes CASSLTGTGHEQYF.

The chain couples TRBV7-2 to TRBJ2-1; tentatively, D is TRBD1 (5 bases). Trimming cost V 4 bases and J 7 bases, with 11 bases left between them. Germline CDR1 is SGHTA and CDR2 is FQGNSA. The CDR3 contains 13 residues. Here the CDR3 DNA reads TGTGCCAGCAGCTCCATCGACAGAAATGAGCAGTTCTTC. Its protein product is CASSSIDRNEQFF.

V gene TRBV6-5 combines with J gene TRBJ2-5; 7 positions agree with TRBD1. CDR3 length equals 15 residues. The germline V gene has CDR1 MNHEY and CDR2 SVGAGI. V lost 11 bases, J lost 5 bases, and 17 bases stayed unmatched. CDR3 coding DNA: TGTGCCGTCTCAAGTTACGGGACAGCCGGGGAGACCCAGTACTTC. The encoded protein is CAVSSYGTAGETQYF.

The chain couples TRBV7-9 to TRBJ2-3; TRBD1 matches 7 bases. The length of the CDR3 is 14 residues. The germline V gene encodes CDR1 SEHNR and CDR2 FQNEAQ (reference sequence). The V gene end was trimmed by 5 bases and the J gene end by 4 bases; junction bases not matched to a gene: 6. In DNA, the CDR3 is TGTGCCAGCAGCCCACGGGACAGTCCAGATACGCAGTATTTT. It specifies CASSPRDSPDTQYF.

The chain recombines TRBV3-1 (or the pseudogene TRBV3-2) with TRBJ2-1, with 13 positions matching TRBD2. The V segment lost 4 bases and the J segment 9 bases; nucleotides outside the gene matches: 6. The CDR3 totals 15 residues. Germline CDR1 LGHDT, CDR2 YNNKEL (reference sequence). This chain's CDR3 is CASSLGLAGAGEQFF. The CDR3 DNA reads TGTGCCAGCAGCCTTGGACTAGCGGGAGCCGGTGAGCAGTTCTTC.

The gene calls are TRBV19 and TRBJ1-5; no clear D gene. Germline V lookup: CDR1 LNHDA, CDR2 SQIVND (reference sequence). Trimming shortened V by 3 bases and J by 2 bases, and 11 bases separated the two germline ends. The CDR3 is made up of 15 amino acids. The CDR3 DNA is TGTGCCAGTAGTATCGGGGTAATGGGCAATCAGCCCCAGCATTTT. Amino acid sequence: CASSIGVMGNQPQHF.

CDR3 protein: CASRWAGATTGELFF. The CDR3 DNA sequence: TGTGCCAGCAGATGGGCAGGGGCGACCACCGGGGAGCTGTTTTTT. V is TRBV2 and J is TRBJ2-2; a possible D gene is TRBD1 (6 bases). The CDR3 length is 15 residues. The V gene's germline CDR1 is SNHLY and CDR2 FYNNEI. Trimming removed 6 bases at V and 4 bases at J, with 15 bases between.

This sequence joins TRBV4-1 and TRBJ2-1; the match to TRBD2 covers 9 bases. The germline CDR1 and CDR2 sequences are MGHRA and YSYEKL. V was pared by 3 bases and J by 9 bases, with 12 bases of the junction left unmatched. The CDR3 runs to 16 residues. The CDR3 nucleotides are TGCGCCAGCAGCCAGGTAATTGCGGGAGGGGCCGGTGAGCAGTTCTTC. Protein: CASSQVIAGGAGEQFF.